The sequence of this T cell receptor (beta chain) was determined in a study of blood T cell repertoires in COVID-19. Profiled with immunoSEQ multiplex PCR; TCRdb holds only in-frame clones, not every one. The repertoire consists of 84,000 or so clones, with about four fifths occurring once and the leading ten covering roughly 6.3%. This clone appeared once. The sequencing input was peripheral blood. This clonotype was sampled from a man between 65 and 80 years old with COVID-19, enrolled during active disease.

The CDR3 nucleotides read TGTGCCAGTAGTACTACAGGGGGCATCACCGGGGAGCTGTTTTTT. Translating gives CASSTTGGITGELFF. This chain connects TRBV19 to TRBJ2-2; 9 bases fit TRBD1. This CDR3 region has 15 residues. Trimming cost V 4 bases and J 4 bases; bases outside gene matches: 4. The V gene's germline CDR1 is LNHDA and CDR2 SQIVND (reference sequence).